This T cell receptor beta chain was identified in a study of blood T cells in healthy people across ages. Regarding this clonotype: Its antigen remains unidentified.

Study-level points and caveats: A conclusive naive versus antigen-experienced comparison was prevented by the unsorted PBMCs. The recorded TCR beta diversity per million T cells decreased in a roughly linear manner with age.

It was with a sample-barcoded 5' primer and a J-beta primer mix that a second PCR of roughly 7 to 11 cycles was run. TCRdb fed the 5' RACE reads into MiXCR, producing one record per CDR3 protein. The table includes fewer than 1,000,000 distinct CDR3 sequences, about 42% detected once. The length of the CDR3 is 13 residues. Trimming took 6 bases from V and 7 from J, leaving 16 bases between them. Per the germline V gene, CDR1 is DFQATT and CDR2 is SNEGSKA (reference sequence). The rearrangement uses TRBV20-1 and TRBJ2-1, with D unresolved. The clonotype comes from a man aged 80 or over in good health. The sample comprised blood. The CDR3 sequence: CSATGPGTNEQFF. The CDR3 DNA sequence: TGCAGTGCCACGGGCCCCGGTACAAATGAGCAGTTCTTC.